What follows are 13 T cell receptor beta chains derived from one specimen sequenced in a study of shared clonotypes between healthy human individuals. Libraries were prepared by immunoSEQ multiplex PCR; TCRdb keeps only in-frame clonotypes and omits some of them. The sample shows about 460,000 clones, more than 70% of them seen only once. The specimen was PBMCs. The receptors originated from a woman aged 40-49 years in good health. Some clones in this sample may be carry-over from other donors' samples.

The chain employs TRBV7-3 and TRBJ2-1; 8 nucleotides line up with TRBD2. V lost 2 bases and J lost 3; bases outside the gene matches: 3. CDR1 and CDR2 from the germline V gene are SGHTA and FQGTGA. The CDR3 has 15 residues. In DNA form, the CDR3 reads TGTGCCAGCAGCTTAGTCCTAGCGGGCTACAATGAGCAGTTCTTC. It translates to CASSLVLAGYNEQFF.

V is TRBV10-2 and J is TRBJ2-7, with D perhaps TRBD1 (5 bases). V was shortened by 0 bases and J by 1 base, with 19 bases between the two germline ends. The CDR3 has 18 residues. Germline V gene lookup returns CDR1 WSHSY and CDR2 SAAADI. The chain's CDR3 is CASSESGRDTPRSYEQYF. In DNA form, the CDR3 reads TGCGCCAGCAGTGAGTCGGGGCGAGATACCCCCAGGTCCTACGAGCAGTACTTC.

The rearrangement uses TRBV5-1 and TRBJ2-3; D might be TRBD2 (5 bases). V gave up 4 bases and J gave up 2 bases, with 17 bases separating them. The V gene's germline CDR1 is SGHRS and CDR2 YFSETQ. The CDR3 extends over 16 amino acids. The CDR3 here is CASSQEVVSITDTQYF. CDR3 DNA: TGCGCCAGCAGCCAGGAGGTAGTTAGTATCACAGATACGCAGTATTTT.

This chain connects TRBV28 to TRBJ1-2, with D perhaps matching TRBD1 (5 bases). Germline V CDR1 and CDR2: MDHEN, SYDVKM. Trimming pared 6 bases from V and 8 bases from J, leaving 22 bases between. CDR3 length equals 15 residues. The CDR3 DNA follows: TGTGCCAGCAGCCCGCAAAGCCCTCAGGGAAACGGCTACACCTTC. Its protein product is CASSPQSPQGNGYTF.

A remark on this clone: The same CDR3 can be traced to other DNA sequences in this sample. The gene calls are TRBV7-2 and TRBJ1-3; the D is unclear. CDR3 size: 15 residues. With 1 base removed from V and 0 bases from J, the gap between germline ends came to 7 bases. The germline V gene encodes CDR1 SGHTA and CDR2 FQGNSA. CDR3 amino acids: CASSLVSGSGNTIYF. CDR3 DNA sequence: TGTGCCAGCAGCTTAGTTTCGGGCTCTGGAAACACCATATATTTT.

Worth noting for this clone: A much larger clonotype is one base distant, so this may be a read error. CDR3 protein: CASSYSTDTQYF. The CDR3 DNA follows: TGTGCCAGCAGCTATAGCACAGATACGCAGTATTTT. J is TRBJ2-3 and V is TRBV7-9; D is uncertain. The CDR3 has 12 residues. V lost 4 bases, J lost 0 bases, and 2 bases lay in between. Germline V gene sequence: CDR1 SEHNR, CDR2 FQNEAQ (reference sequence).

The rearrangement uses TRBV5-1 and TRBJ1-1; a weak D match, TRBD1 (5 bases). Germline loops: CDR1 SGHRS, CDR2 YFSETQ. The V gene lost 1 base and the J gene lost 3 bases, with 13 bases spanning the gap. This CDR3 is 15 amino acids long. As DNA, the CDR3 is TGCGCCAGCAGCTTGTACCCGGGAGGGGACACTGAAGCTTTCTTT. Translation gives CASSLYPGGDTEAFF.

The sample holds a few counts of this clone. The chain links TRBV5-4 to TRBJ1-1; D is possibly TRBD1 (5 bases). CDR1 and CDR2 (germline): SGHNT, YYREEE (reference sequence). The CDR3 totals 11 residues. Deletions cut 6 bases from V and 4 bases from J, with 7 bases between. The CDR3 DNA sequence: TGTGCCAGCATCGGGGCCACTGAAGCTTTCTTT. Its protein product is CASIGATEAFF.

The chain joins TRBV5-8 to TRBJ2-7, with 9 positions matching TRBD2. Per the germline V gene, CDR1 is SGHTS and CDR2 is YDEGEE. This CDR3 is 15 amino acids long. With V trimmed by 4 bases and J by 2 bases, 7 bases remained unmatched. In nucleotides, the CDR3 is TGTGCCAGCAGCACGCTAGCGGGGCTGACCTACGAGCAGTACTTC. Protein sequence: CASSTLAGLTYEQYF.

The chain recombines TRBV5-5 with TRBJ2-5; D unresolved. The DNA matches TRBJ2-7 better at its end, which makes the J call doubtful. The germline V gene encodes CDR1 SGHKS and CDR2 YYEKEE (reference sequence). The CDR3 spans 13 residues. The CDR3 DNA follows: TGTGCCAGCAGCGCTGGACGGTCCGACGAGCAGTACTTC. It translates to CASSAGRSDEQYF.

The chain combines TRBV7-3 with TRBJ1-5, with unresolved D. The V gene's germline CDR1 is SGHTA and CDR2 FQGTGA. The germline V and J ends were trimmed by 4 bases and 3 bases, with 22 bases remaining between them. The CDR3 is made up of 18 amino acids. The CDR3 sequence: CASSSGSPPERNNQPQHF. Here the CDR3 DNA reads TGTGCCAGCAGCTCTGGATCCCCACCCGAGAGGAACAATCAGCCCCAGCATTTT.

The genes are TRBV4-3 and TRBJ1-2, with D unclear. The germline V gene encodes CDR1 LGHNA and CDR2 YSLEER. The CDR3 is made up of 16 amino acids. Trimming pared 0 bases from V and 1 base from J, leaving 12 bases between. The CDR3 nucleotides read TGCGCCAGCAGCCAAGATATGGTCAGGCTTAACTATGGCTACACCTTC. Protein: CASSQDMVRLNYGYTF.

This rearrangement joins TRBV19 to TRBJ2-7; 9 bases are a match to TRBD1. Trimming cost V 10 bases and J 3 bases; bases outside gene matches: 7. Germline V gene data show CDR1 as LNHDA and CDR2 as SQIVND (reference sequence). The CDR3 covers 13 residues. CDR3: CANYGTGNYEQYF. In DNA form, the CDR3 reads TGTGCCAACTACGGGACAGGGAACTACGAGCAGTACTTC.